This TCR beta chain was obtained from a study of cytomegalovirus exposure and HLA in healthy donors. Overall study findings and caveats: In a later analysis, an Asian-associated ancestry cluster reportedly showed fewer N-insertions than the roughly 690-donor mean. A link between a missense DCLRE1C variant and TCR beta V- and J-gene trimming emerged from a later analysis. Serostatus for CMV was the only available immune exposure information.

Primers included in the PCR were 60 Vbeta and 13 Jbeta primers. Repertoires were generated with immunoSEQ multiplex PCR, while TCRdb's copy carries only in-frame clones and drops some. The sample has more than 150,000 clones; around 80% are singletons. This CDR3 has 17 amino acids. CDR1 and CDR2 (germline): SQVTM, ANQGSEA. V trimming: 3 bases; J trimming: 4 bases; junction bases outside the gene matches: 14. Regarding this clone: Its antigen remains unidentified.

The sequenced sample was PBMCs. This TCR derives from a woman under 30 in good health and CMV-seronegative. The chain employs TRBV29-1 and TRBJ1-2; 10 bases are a match to TRBD1. The CDR3 bases are TGCAGCGTTGACCAACTGGGACAGGGGACGATAGGCTATGGCTACACCTTC. Its protein product is CSVDQLGQGTIGYGYTF.